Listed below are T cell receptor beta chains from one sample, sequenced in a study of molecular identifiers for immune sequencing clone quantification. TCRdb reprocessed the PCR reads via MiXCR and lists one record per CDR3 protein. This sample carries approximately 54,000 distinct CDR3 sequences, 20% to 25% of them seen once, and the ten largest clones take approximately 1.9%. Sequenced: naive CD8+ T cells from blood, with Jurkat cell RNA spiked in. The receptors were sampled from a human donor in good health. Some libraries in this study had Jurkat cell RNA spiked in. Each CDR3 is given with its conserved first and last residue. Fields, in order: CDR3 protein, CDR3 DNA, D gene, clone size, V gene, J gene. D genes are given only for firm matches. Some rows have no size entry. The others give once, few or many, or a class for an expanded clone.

CDR3: CSVEDGVGQPQHF
DNA: TGCAGCGTTGAAGATGGGGTCGGGCAGCCCCAGCATTTT
D: -
size: many
V: TRBV29-1
J: TRBJ1-5

CDR3: CASSQGVGTDTQYF
DNA: TGTGCCAGCAGCCAAGGTGTCGGGACAGATACGCAGTATTTT
D: -
size: many
V: TRBV4-2
J: TRBJ2-3

CDR3: CASSDHEGISTDTQYF
DNA: TGTGCCAGCAGTGATCACGAGGGGATAAGCACAGATACGCAGTATTTT
D: -
size: many
V: TRBV2
J: TRBJ2-3

CDR3: CASSLADSGANVLTF
DNA: TGTGCCAGCAGTTTAGCTGACTCTGGGGCCAACGTCCTGACTTTC
D: -
size: many
V: TRBV12-3/TRBV12-4
J: TRBJ2-6

CDR3: CASSPHYIETQYF
DNA: TGTGCCAGCAGCCCCCACTACATAGAGACCCAGTACTTC
D: -
size: many
V: TRBV14
J: TRBJ2-5

CDR3: CACSSQMMNTEAFF
DNA: TGTGCCTGCAGTTCTCAGATGATGAACACTGAAGCTTTCTTT
D: -
size: -
V: TRBV27
J: TRBJ1-1

CDR3: CSVLGTGEAFF
DNA: TGCAGCGTGCTCGGGACAGGTGAAGCTTTCTTT
D: TRBD1
size: many
V: TRBV29-1
J: TRBJ1-1

CDR3: CASSWDLGRLATDTQYF
DNA: TGTGCCAGCAGCTGGGACCTAGGGAGATTGGCCACAGATACGCAGTATTTT
D: -
size: few
V: TRBV13
J: TRBJ2-3

CDR3: CASGPRQGTYNEQFF
DNA: TGTGCCAGCGGCCCGCGACAGGGGACCTACAATGAGCAGTTCTTC
D: TRBD1
size: once
V: TRBV7-9
J: TRBJ2-1

CDR3: CASSLVMANEAFF
DNA: TGTGCCAGCAGCTTAGTGATGGCAAATGAAGCTTTCTTT
D: -
size: few
V: TRBV7-9
J: TRBJ1-1

CDR3: CASSHPLGNYEQYF
DNA: TGTGCCAGCAGTCACCCCTTGGGGAACTACGAGCAGTACTTC
D: -
size: many
V: TRBV28
J: TRBJ2-7

CDR3: CASSPGQGNTGELFF
DNA: TGCGCCAGCAGCCCTGGACAGGGCAACACCGGGGAGCTGTTTTTT
D: TRBD1
size: many
V: TRBV4-3
J: TRBJ2-2

CDR3: CASSLVGLTGELFF
DNA: TGTGCCAGCAGTTTGGTGGGGCTGACCGGGGAGCTGTTTTTT
D: -
size: few
V: TRBV12-3/TRBV12-4
J: TRBJ2-2

CDR3: CATGRDPTDEQYF
DNA: TGTGCCACCGGCCGGGACCCGACGGATGAGCAGTACTTC
D: -
size: -
V: TRBV27
J: TRBJ2-7

CDR3: CASSHRGTPYEQYF
DNA: TGTGCCAGCAGCCACAGGGGGACCCCCTACGAGCAGTACTTC
D: TRBD1
size: many
V: TRBV7-9
J: TRBJ2-7

CDR3: CSATSRGVRELFF
DNA: TGCAGTGCTACGTCCAGGGGTGTCCGGGAGCTGTTTTTT
D: -
size: -
V: TRBV20-1
J: TRBJ2-2

CDR3: CASSAGASAFF
DNA: TGTGCCAGTAGTGCGGGGGCGAGTGCTTTCTTT
D: -
size: few
V: TRBV19
J: TRBJ1-1

CDR3: CASSQESDSSYNSPLHF
DNA: TGCGCCAGCAGCCAAGAATCGGACAGCTCCTATAATTCACCCCTCCACTTT
D: -
size: many
V: TRBV4-3
J: TRBJ1-6

CDR3: CASSSYTDTQYF
DNA: TGTGCCAGCAGCAGCTACACAGATACGCAGTATTTT
D: -
size: many
V: TRBV7-9
J: TRBJ2-3

CDR3: CASSQGGWTGDYGYTF
DNA: TGCGCCAGCAGCCAAGGGGGATGGACAGGTGACTATGGCTACACCTTC
D: TRBD1
size: few
V: TRBV4-1
J: TRBJ1-2

CDR3: CSARGGPNTEAFF
DNA: TGCAGTGCCCGAGGGGGGCCGAACACTGAAGCTTTCTTT
D: -
size: few
V: TRBV20-1
J: TRBJ1-1

CDR3: CASSYGQYNSPLHF
DNA: TGTGCCAGCAGTTATGGACAGTATAATTCACCCCTCCACTTT
D: -
size: few
V: TRBV5-4
J: TRBJ1-6

CDR3: CASSEAFRRGADTQYF
DNA: TGTGCCAGCAGTGAAGCGTTTAGACGAGGTGCAGATACGCAGTATTTT
D: -
size: many
V: TRBV2
J: TRBJ2-3